This TCR beta chain stems from a study of blood T cell repertoires in COVID-19. Study overall: From the United States, Italy and Spain came samples of acute and convalescent COVID-19.

Methods used by the authors: Reference gene primer amplification gave estimated nucleated cell counts. Sequencing used immunoSEQ multiplex PCR; TCRdb keeps in-frame clones, though not all of them. V and J calls plus clone size are reproduced from that table; the DNA served to infer D and trimming. Of roughly 160,000 clones listed, around four fifths are singletons. Trimming took 4 bases from V and 0 from J, leaving 6 bases between them. The length of the CDR3 is 14 residues. CDR1 is MDHEN, CDR2 SYDVKM, per germline. Those who participated ranged in age from about 18 to 89 years and resided in about two dozen US areas. Cohort 3 donors counted as recovered after two negative PCRs, clearance, or resolved symptoms.

The TCR comes from an older woman who had recovered from COVID-19. This chain uses TRBV28 with TRBJ1-4; no clear D gene. The source material was PBMCs or T cells enriched from blood (not recorded which). CDR3 in amino acids: CASSSPATNEKLFF. CDR3 coding DNA: TGTGCCAGCAGTTCCCCTGCAACTAATGAAAAACTGTTTTTT.